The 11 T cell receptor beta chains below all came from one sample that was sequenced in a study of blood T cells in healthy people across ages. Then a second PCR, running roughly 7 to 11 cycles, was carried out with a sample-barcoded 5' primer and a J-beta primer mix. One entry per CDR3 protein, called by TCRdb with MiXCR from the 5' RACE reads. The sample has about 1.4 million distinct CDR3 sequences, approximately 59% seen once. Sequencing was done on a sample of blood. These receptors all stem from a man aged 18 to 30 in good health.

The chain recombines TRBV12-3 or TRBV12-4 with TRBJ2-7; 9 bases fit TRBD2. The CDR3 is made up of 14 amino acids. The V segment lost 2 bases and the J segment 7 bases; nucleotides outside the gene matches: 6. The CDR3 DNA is TGTGCCAGCAGTTTAAGGAGCGGGAGGAATGAGCAGTACTTC. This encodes CASSLRSGRNEQYF.

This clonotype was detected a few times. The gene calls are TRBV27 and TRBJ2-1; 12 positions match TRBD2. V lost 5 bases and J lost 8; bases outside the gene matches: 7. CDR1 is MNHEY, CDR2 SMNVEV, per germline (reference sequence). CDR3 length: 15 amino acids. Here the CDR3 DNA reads TGTGCCAGCAGTCCGACTAGCGGGAGCGTCTATGAGCAGTTCTTC. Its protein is CASSPTSGSVYEQFF.

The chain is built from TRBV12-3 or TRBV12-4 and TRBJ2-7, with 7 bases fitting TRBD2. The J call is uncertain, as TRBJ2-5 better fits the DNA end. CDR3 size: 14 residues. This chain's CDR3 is CASSFWAGEETQYF. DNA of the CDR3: TGTGCCAGCAGTTTTTGGGCGGGGGAAGAGACCCAGTACTTC.

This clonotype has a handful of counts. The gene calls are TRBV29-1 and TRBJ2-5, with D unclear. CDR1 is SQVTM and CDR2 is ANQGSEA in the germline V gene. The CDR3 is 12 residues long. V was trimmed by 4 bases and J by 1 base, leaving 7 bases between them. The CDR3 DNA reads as TGCAGCGTTGGTCGCCCCCAAGAGACCCAGTACTTC. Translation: CSVGRPQETQYF.

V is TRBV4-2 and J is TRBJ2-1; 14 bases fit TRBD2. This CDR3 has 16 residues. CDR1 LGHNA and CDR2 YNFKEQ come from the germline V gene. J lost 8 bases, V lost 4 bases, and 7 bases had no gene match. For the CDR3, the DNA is TGTGCCAGCAGCCGATTCGGGACTAGCGGGAGTGATGAGCAGTTCTTC. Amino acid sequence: CASSRFGTSGSDEQFF.

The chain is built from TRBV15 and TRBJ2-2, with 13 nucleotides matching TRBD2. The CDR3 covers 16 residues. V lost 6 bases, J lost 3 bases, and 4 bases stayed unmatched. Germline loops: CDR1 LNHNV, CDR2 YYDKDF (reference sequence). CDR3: CATRTGTSGDTGELFF. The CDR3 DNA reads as TGTGCCACCAGGACCGGGACTAGCGGGGACACCGGGGAGCTGTTTTTT. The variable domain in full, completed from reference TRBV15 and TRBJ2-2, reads DAMVIQNPRYQVTQFGKPVTLSCSQTLNHNVMYWYQQKSSQAPKLLFHYYDKDFNNEADTPDNFQSRRPNTSFCFLDIRSPGLGDTAMYLCATRTGTSGDTGELFFGEGSRLTVL.

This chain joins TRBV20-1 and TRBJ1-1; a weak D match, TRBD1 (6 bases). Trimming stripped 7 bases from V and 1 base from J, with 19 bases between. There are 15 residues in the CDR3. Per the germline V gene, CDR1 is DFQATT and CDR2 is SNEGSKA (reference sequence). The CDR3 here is CSVGGTGRGNTEAFF. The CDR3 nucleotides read TGCAGTGTGGGTGGCACGGGCAGGGGGAACACTGAAGCTTTCTTT.

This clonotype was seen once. The CDR3 bases are TGCAGTCCGAGACACCCGCATACCAGCGGGGTCTCCGAGCAGTACTTC. This codes for CSPRHPHTSGVSEQYF. The V gene is TRBV20-1, the J gene TRBJ2-7; 7 bases align to TRBD2. The V segment lost 8 bases and the J segment 6 bases; nucleotides outside the gene matches: 22. There are 16 residues in the CDR3. The germline V gene has CDR1 DFQATT and CDR2 SNEGSKA (reference sequence).

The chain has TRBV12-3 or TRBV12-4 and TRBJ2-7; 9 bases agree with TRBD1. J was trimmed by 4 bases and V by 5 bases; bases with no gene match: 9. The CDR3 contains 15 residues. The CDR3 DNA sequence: TGTGCCAGCAGTGATCACGACAGGGGGTTTTACGAGCAGTACTTC. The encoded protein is CASSDHDRGFYEQYF.

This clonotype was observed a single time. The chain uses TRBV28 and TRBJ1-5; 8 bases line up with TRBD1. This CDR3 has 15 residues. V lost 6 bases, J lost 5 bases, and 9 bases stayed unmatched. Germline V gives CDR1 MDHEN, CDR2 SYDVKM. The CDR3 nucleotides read TGTGCCAGCAGCCGTAGGACAGGGATAGATCAGCCCCAGCATTTT. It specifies CASSRRTGIDQPQHF. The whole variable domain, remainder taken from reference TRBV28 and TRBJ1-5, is DVKVTQSSRYLVKRTGEKVFLECVQDMDHENMFWYRQDPGLGLRLIYFSYDVKMKEKGDIPEGYSVSREKKERFSLILESASTNQTSMYLCASSRRTGIDQPQHFGDGTRLSIL.

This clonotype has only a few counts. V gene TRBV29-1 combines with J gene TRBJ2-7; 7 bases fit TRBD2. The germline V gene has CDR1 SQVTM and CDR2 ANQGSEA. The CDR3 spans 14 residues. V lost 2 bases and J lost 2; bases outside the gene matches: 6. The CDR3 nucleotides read TGCAGCGTTGAACGGACCGGGGGGACCTACGAGCAGTACTTC. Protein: CSVERTGGTYEQYF.